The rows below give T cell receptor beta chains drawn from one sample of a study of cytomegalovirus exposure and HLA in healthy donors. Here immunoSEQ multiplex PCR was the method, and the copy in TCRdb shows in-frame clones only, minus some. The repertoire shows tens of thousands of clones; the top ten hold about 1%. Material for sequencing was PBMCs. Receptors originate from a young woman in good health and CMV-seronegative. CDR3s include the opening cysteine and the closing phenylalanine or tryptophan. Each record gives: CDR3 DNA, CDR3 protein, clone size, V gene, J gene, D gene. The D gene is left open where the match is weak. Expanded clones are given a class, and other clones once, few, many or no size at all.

DNA: TGCGCCAGCAGCCAAGTCGCACAGGGTGGCACTGAAGCTTTCTTT; CDR3: CASSQVAQGGTEAFF; size: -; V: TRBV4-1; J: TRBJ1-1; D: -
DNA: TGCGCCAGCAGTATACGTGGTAGCGGGAACACCGGGGAGCTGTTTTTT; CDR3: CASSIRGSGNTGELFF; size: -; V: TRBV5-1; J: TRBJ2-2; D: -
DNA: TGTGCCAGCAGTCAGTCAAGCTCCTATAATTCACCCCTCCACTTT; CDR3: CASSQSSSYNSPLHF; size: -; V: TRBV2; J: TRBJ1-6; D: -
DNA: TGTGCCAGCAGGCAGGCCTCCTACGAGCAGTACTTC; CDR3: CASRQASYEQYF; size: -; V: TRBV28; J: TRBJ2-7; D: -
DNA: TGTGCCAGCAGCTTGACAGGGTCCACTGAAGCTTTCTTT; CDR3: CASSLTGSTEAFF; size: -; V: TRBV5-4; J: TRBJ1-1; D: -
DNA: TGTGCCTGGAGTTGGGACTCAGATACGCAGTATTTT; CDR3: CAWSWDSDTQYF; size: -; V: TRBV30; J: TRBJ2-3; D: -
DNA: TGTGCCAGCTCACCACGAGACAGATCGGATCTCGAAGCTTTCTTT; CDR3: CASSPRDRSDLEAFF; size: -; V: TRBV18; J: TRBJ1-1; D: -
DNA: TGCGCCAGCAGCTTCGACAGGGGCAATGAGCAGTTCTTC; CDR3: CASSFDRGNEQFF; size: -; V: TRBV5-1; J: TRBJ2-1; D: TRBD1
DNA: TGTGCCTGGAGCGCTGGGCCGAACACTGAAGCTTTCTTT; CDR3: CAWSAGPNTEAFF; size: -; V: TRBV30; J: TRBJ1-1; D: -
DNA: TGCGCCAGCAGCCAAGGGACAGCCCCTAACTATGGCTACACCTTC; CDR3: CASSQGTAPNYGYTF; size: -; V: TRBV5-1; J: TRBJ1-2; D: TRBD1
DNA: TGCGCCAGCAGCCATAGGACTGCGAACACTGAAGCTTTCTTT; CDR3: CASSHRTANTEAFF; size: -; V: TRBV4-1; J: TRBJ1-1; D: -
DNA: TGTGCCAGCTCCTCGAGGGAACATGGCTACACCTTC; CDR3: CASSSREHGYTF; size: -; V: TRBV6-1; J: TRBJ1-2; D: -
DNA: TGTGCTAGTGGGCCAACCGGGGGTGAAGAGACCCAGTACTTC; CDR3: CASGPTGGEETQYF; size: -; V: TRBV12-5; J: TRBJ2-5; D: -
DNA: TGTGCCAGCAGCCGTTTGACTAGCGGGGGGGTTAATGAGCAGTTCTTC; CDR3: CASSRLTSGGVNEQFF; size: -; V: TRBV4-2; J: TRBJ2-1; D: TRBD2
DNA: TGCGCCAGCAGCCAAGCTAGCTTCTCGTACGAGCAGTACTTC; CDR3: CASSQASFSYEQYF; size: -; V: TRBV4-1; J: TRBJ2-7; D: -
DNA: TGTGCCAGCAGTGAACTCGGGAGACAGCGGAACACTGAAGCTTTCTTT; CDR3: CASSELGRQRNTEAFF; size: -; V: TRBV2; J: TRBJ1-1; D: -
DNA: TGTGCCAGCAGATTGGGACTAGCGGGTAACAATGAGCAGTTCTTC; CDR3: CASRLGLAGNNEQFF; size: -; V: TRBV6-1; J: TRBJ2-1; D: TRBD2
DNA: TGTGCCAGCAGAACAACGGGACAGGGCACCTACGAGCAGTACTTC; CDR3: CASRTTGQGTYEQYF; size: -; V: TRBV6-1; J: TRBJ2-7; D: TRBD1
DNA: TGTGCCAGCTCACCATCTCTAGCGGACAATGAGCAGTTCTTC; CDR3: CASSPSLADNEQFF; size: -; V: TRBV18; J: TRBJ2-1; D: TRBD2
DNA: TGTGCCTGGAGTGTACGTAGCGCCTACGAGCAGTACTTC; CDR3: CAWSVRSAYEQYF; size: -; V: TRBV30; J: TRBJ2-7; D: -
DNA: TGTGCCAGCACGGACAAGGGCTACTACGAGCAGTACTTC; CDR3: CASTDKGYYEQYF; size: -; V: TRBV2; J: TRBJ2-7; D: -
DNA: TGTGCCAGCAGCTTGCTATCTGGGACAGGGGCTCTGCGGACCCAGTACTTC; CDR3: CASSLLSGTGALRTQYF; size: -; V: TRBV5-6; J: TRBJ2-5; D: TRBD1
DNA: TGTGCCAGCAGCTCAGGACTAGCGGGTGAGGACGAGCAGTACTTC; CDR3: CASSSGLAGEDEQYF; size: -; V: TRBV7-9; J: TRBJ2-7; D: TRBD2
DNA: TGTGCCAGCAGCTTGGAGCGGGGGGCCAGCAATCAGCCCCAGCATTTT; CDR3: CASSLERGASNQPQHF; size: -; V: TRBV5-8; J: TRBJ1-5; D: -
DNA: TGCGCCAGCAGCTTGAGGGGGATTAGCACAGATACGCAGTATTTT; CDR3: CASSLRGISTDTQYF; size: -; V: TRBV5-1; J: TRBJ2-3; D: -
DNA: TGTGCCAGCAGTGACGGAAGGTCCAGGGTGGTACTCGAGCAGTACTTC; CDR3: CASSDGRSRVVLEQYF; size: -; V: TRBV6-1; J: TRBJ2-7; D: -
DNA: TGCGCCAGCGGGCGGGACTCCCGGGATGAGCAGTTCTTC; CDR3: CASGRDSRDEQFF; size: -; V: TRBV5-1; J: TRBJ2-1; D: -
DNA: TGCGCCAGCAGCCAACTTGAGGGAGGGGAGGCAGATACGCAGTATTTT; CDR3: CASSQLEGGEADTQYF; size: -; V: TRBV4-1; J: TRBJ2-3; D: TRBD2
DNA: TGCGCCAGCAGTGAGGGGGCCGAGCAGTACTTC; CDR3: CASSEGAEQYF; size: -; V: TRBV10-2; J: TRBJ2-7; D: -
DNA: TGCGCCAGCAGTGAACGGGAGACCCAGTACTTC; CDR3: CASSERETQYF; size: -; V: TRBV10-2; J: TRBJ2-5; D: -
DNA: TGTGCCAGTAGTATAATGCCGGGACACTCCACCGGGGAGCTGTTTTTT; CDR3: CASSIMPGHSTGELFF; size: -; V: TRBV19; J: TRBJ2-2; D: -
DNA: TGTGCCAGCAGCCTCCGGGACAGGGGGGGCGAGCAGTACTTC; CDR3: CASSLRDRGGEQYF; size: -; V: TRBV11-2; J: TRBJ2-7; D: TRBD1
DNA: TGTGCCAGCAGCCAAGACGGGACTAGCGGGAGCTACGAGCAGTACTTC; CDR3: CASSQDGTSGSYEQYF; size: medium-sized; V: TRBV4-2; J: TRBJ2-7; D: TRBD2
DNA: TGTGCCAGCAGCGTAGCGGCAGGGGCCTATGGCTACACCTTC; CDR3: CASSVAAGAYGYTF; size: -; V: TRBV9; J: TRBJ1-2; D: -
DNA: TGTGCCAGCAGCTTAGAGGGACTAGTCTACGAGCAGTACTTC; CDR3: CASSLEGLVYEQYF; size: -; V: TRBV7-2; J: TRBJ2-7; D: TRBD2
DNA: TGTGCCACCAGCAGAGGCCTGACTAATCAGCCCCAGCATTTT; CDR3: CATSRGLTNQPQHF; size: -; V: TRBV15; J: TRBJ1-5; D: -
DNA: TGTGCCAGCAGGGTTGGACAGGGCTCTGGCTACACCTTC; CDR3: CASRVGQGSGYTF; size: -; V: TRBV2; J: TRBJ1-2; D: TRBD1
DNA: TGTGCCAGTAGAACGGACACCGAGCCGAGGGGCTACACCTTC; CDR3: CASRTDTEPRGYTF; size: -; V: TRBV19; J: TRBJ1-2; D: -
DNA: TGCGCCAGCAGCCATACAGGGGGTGGCGACGAGCAGTACTTC; CDR3: CASSHTGGGDEQYF; size: -; V: TRBV4-1; J: TRBJ2-7; D: TRBD1
DNA: TGTGCCTGGCGGGGCACAGGGATCGGGGAAAAACTGTTTTTT; CDR3: CAWRGTGIGEKLFF; size: -; V: TRBV30; J: TRBJ1-4; D: -
DNA: TGTGCCAGCAGCTTAGCGCCAGATGCCGGGGAGCTGTTTTTT; CDR3: CASSLAPDAGELFF; size: -; V: TRBV7-6; J: TRBJ2-2; D: -
DNA: TGCGCCAGCAGCCCCGACAGGGGGCTCCGTTCCACCGGGGAGCTGTTTTTT; CDR3: CASSPDRGLRSTGELFF; size: -; V: TRBV5-1; J: TRBJ2-2; D: TRBD1
DNA: TGTGCCAGCAGCTTAGGGCTAGCGGGGGGCACAGATAAGCAGTATTTT; CDR3: CASSLGLAGGTDKQYF; size: -; V: TRBV7-2; J: TRBJ2-3; D: TRBD2
DNA: TGTGCCACCAGCTCCCGAACCGCCATGCGAGATACGCAGTATTTT; CDR3: CATSSRTAMRDTQYF; size: -; V: TRBV15; J: TRBJ2-3; D: -
DNA: TGTGCCAGCAGCTTAAACGGGGGGACAGGGAACTATGGCTACACCTTC; CDR3: CASSLNGGTGNYGYTF; size: -; V: TRBV5-6; J: TRBJ1-2; D: TRBD1
DNA: TGTGCCAGCAGTGATTCGGGGAATGAGCAGTTCTTC; CDR3: CASSDSGNEQFF; size: -; V: TRBV6-4; J: TRBJ2-1; D: -
DNA: TGTGCCAGCAGGGAGGGGAACTATGGCTACACCTTC; CDR3: CASREGNYGYTF; size: -; V: TRBV6-6; J: TRBJ1-2; D: -